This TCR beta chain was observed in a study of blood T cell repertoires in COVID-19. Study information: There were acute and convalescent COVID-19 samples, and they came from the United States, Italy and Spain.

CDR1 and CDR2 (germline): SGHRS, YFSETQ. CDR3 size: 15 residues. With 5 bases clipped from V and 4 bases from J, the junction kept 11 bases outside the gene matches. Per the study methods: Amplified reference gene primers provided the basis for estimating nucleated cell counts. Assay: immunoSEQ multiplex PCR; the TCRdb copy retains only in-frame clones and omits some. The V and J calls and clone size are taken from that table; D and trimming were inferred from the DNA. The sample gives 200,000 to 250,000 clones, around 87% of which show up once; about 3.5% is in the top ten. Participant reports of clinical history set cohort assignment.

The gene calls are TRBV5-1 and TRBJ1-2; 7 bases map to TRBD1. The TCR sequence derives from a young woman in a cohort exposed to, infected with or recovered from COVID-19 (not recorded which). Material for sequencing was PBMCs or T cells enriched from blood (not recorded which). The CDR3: CASSETLGTVYGYTF. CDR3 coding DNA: TGCGCCAGCAGTGAAACTCTCGGGACAGTCTATGGCTACACCTTC.